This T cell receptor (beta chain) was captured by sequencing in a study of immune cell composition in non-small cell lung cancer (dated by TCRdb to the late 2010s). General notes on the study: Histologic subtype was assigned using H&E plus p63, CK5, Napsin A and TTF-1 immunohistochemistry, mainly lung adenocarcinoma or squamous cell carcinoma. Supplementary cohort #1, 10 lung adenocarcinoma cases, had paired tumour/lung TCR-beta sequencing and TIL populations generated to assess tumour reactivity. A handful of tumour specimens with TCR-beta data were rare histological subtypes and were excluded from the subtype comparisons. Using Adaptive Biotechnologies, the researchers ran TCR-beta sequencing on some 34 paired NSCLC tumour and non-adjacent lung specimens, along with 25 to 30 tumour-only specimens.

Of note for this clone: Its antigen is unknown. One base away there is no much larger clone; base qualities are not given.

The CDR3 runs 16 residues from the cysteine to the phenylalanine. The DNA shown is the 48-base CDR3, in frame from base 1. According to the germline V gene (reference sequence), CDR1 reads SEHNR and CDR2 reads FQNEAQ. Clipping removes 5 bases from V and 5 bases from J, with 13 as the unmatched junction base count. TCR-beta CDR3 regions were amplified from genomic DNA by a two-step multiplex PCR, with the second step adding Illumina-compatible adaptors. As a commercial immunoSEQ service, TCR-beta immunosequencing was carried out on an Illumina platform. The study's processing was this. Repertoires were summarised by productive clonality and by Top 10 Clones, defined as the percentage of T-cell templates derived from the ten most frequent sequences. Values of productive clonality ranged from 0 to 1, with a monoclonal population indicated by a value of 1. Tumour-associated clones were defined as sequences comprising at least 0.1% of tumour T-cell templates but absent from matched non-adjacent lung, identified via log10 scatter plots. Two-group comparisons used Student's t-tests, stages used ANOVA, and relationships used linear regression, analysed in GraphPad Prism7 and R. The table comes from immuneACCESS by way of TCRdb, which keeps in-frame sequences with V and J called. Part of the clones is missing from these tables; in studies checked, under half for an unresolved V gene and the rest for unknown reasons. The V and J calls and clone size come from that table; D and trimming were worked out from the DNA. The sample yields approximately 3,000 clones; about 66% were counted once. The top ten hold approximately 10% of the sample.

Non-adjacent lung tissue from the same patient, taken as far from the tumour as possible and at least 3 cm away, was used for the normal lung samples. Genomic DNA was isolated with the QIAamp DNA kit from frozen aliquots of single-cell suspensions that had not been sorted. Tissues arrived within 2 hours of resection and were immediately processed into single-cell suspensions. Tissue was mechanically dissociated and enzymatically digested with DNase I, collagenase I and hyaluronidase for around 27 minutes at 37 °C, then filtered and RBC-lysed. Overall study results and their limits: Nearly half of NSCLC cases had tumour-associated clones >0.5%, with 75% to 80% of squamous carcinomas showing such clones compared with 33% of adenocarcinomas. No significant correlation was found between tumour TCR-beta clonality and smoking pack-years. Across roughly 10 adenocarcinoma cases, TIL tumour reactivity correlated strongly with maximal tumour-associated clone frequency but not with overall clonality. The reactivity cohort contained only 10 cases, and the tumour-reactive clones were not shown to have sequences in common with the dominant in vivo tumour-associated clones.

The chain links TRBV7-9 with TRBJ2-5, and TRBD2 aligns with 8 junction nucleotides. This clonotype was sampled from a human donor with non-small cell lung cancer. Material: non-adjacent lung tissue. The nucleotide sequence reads TGTGCCAGCAGCCACAACATCCGGACTAGCCATGAGACCCAGTACTTC. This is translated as CASSHNIRTSHETQYF.